The clone carrying this T cell receptor (beta chain) was found once. This specimen includes other DNA sequences encoding the same CDR3. This sample is part of a study of blood T cell repertoires in COVID-19. Germline V CDR1 and CDR2: LNHDA, SQIVND (reference sequence). There are 15 residues in the CDR3. V shed 2 bases, J shed 4 bases, and the junction held 4 bases outside the gene matches. The method was immunoSEQ multiplex PCR; TCRdb's version includes in-frame clones alone and lacks a portion of them. The data hold fewer than 350,000 clones, with approximately 85% observed a single time. This chain joins TRBV19 and TRBJ1-2, with 10 bases identical to TRBD1. The material sequenced was peripheral blood. The sequence was obtained from a human donor in a cohort sampled during active COVID-19. Here the CDR3 reads CASSIQTGGGYGYTF. CDR3 DNA sequence: TGTGCCAGTAGTATACAGACAGGGGGCGGCTATGGCTACACCTTC. The variable domain in full, completed from reference TRBV19 and TRBJ1-2, reads DGGITQSPKYLFRKEGQNVTLSCEQNLNHDAMYWYRQDPGQGLRLIYYSQIVNDFQKGDIAEGYSVSREKKESFPLTVTSAQKNPTAFYLCASSIQTGGGYGYTFGSGTRLTVV.